The present entry profiles one T cell receptor beta chain with its context. Its antigen is not known. TCRdb's table, derived via immunoSEQ multiplex PCR, lists solely in-frame clones and lacks some. This sample has under 300,000 clones, with approximately 86% found just once. V shed 1 base and J shed 9 bases, with 16 bases lying between them. CDR1 and CDR2 from the germline V gene are SGDLS and YYNGEE. CDR3 length: 14 residues. This sample was taken from a study of cytomegalovirus exposure and HLA in healthy donors. Study-wide results and caveats: In vitro testing confirmed a few CMV-associated chains as specific for CMV antigens. Whilst most TCR sequences proved rare, a subset of public TCRs occurred across many donors.

The specimen was PBMCs. This clonotype was sampled from a woman between 18 and 29 years old in good health and CMV-seronegative. The chain combines TRBV9 with TRBJ1-1; a possible D gene is TRBD1 (5 bases). As DNA, the CDR3 is TGTGCCAGCAGCGTACAGTCCTTGGGGGGGAAAGCTTTCTTT. Its translation is CASSVQSLGGKAFF.